This is a list of T cell receptor beta chains from one sample in a study of blood T cell repertoires in COVID-19. Clones were read by immunoSEQ multiplex PCR, and TCRdb kept only the in-frame ones, dropping some. The sample records fewer than 500,000 clones, about 90% being singletons. Sequenced sample: PBMCs or T cells enriched from blood (not recorded which). These receptors all come from a woman between 18 and 29 years old who had recovered from COVID-19. Both conserved end residues are part of each CDR3. A D gene is named only where the DNA matches it firmly. Where a row states a size, it is once, few, many or the class of an expanded clone; other rows omit it.

j_call d_call clone_size cdr3_length v_call cdr3_aa cdr3_nt
TRBJ1-3 . . 15 TRBV3-1/TRBV3-2 CASSQADSSGNTIYF TGTGCCAGCAGCCAAGCGGACAGCTCCGGAAACACCATATATTTT
TRBJ2-1 . . 13 TRBV12-3/TRBV12-4 CASSWPGYNEQFF TGTGCCAGCAGCTGGCCAGGCTACAATGAGCAGTTCTTC
TRBJ1-3 TRBD1 . 14 TRBV9 CASSPTGGGNTIYF TGTGCCAGCAGCCCAACAGGGGGTGGAAACACCATATATTTT
TRBJ2-5 . . 12 TRBV5-4 CASSMSRETQYF TGTGCCAGCAGCATGTCTCGAGAGACCCAGTACTTC
TRBJ2-3 . . 14 TRBV5-1 CASSYGGLTDTQYF TGCGCCAGCAGCTACGGGGGGCTTACAGATACGCAGTATTTT
TRBJ2-2 TRBD1 . 15 TRBV5-1 CASEPRTGGGGELFF TGCGCCAGCGAACCCCGGACAGGGGGGGGCGGGGAGCTGTTTTTT
TRBJ1-5 . . 15 TRBV2 CASSPQGTSNQPQHF TGTGCCAGCAGTCCTCAGGGAACGAGCAATCAGCCCCAGCATTTT
TRBJ1-2 TRBD1 . 15 TRBV5-1 CASSFTGGSGYGYTF TGCGCCAGCAGCTTTACAGGGGGCTCTGGCTATGGCTACACCTTC
TRBJ2-5 TRBD2 . 16 TRBV2 CASSPLAGAPGETQYF TGTGCCAGCAGTCCTCTAGCGGGGGCCCCTGGTGAGACCCAGTACTTC
TRBJ1-1 . . 14 TRBV27 CASSPWGVNTEAFF TGTGCCAGCTCCCCTTGGGGGGTGAACACTGAAGCTTTCTTT
TRBJ1-1 . . 16 TRBV10-3 CAISGLGGLGKTEAFF TGTGCCATCAGTGGTCTCGGGGGGTTGGGGAAGACTGAAGCTTTCTTT
TRBJ1-6 . . 13 TRBV10-2 CASVSSYNSPLHF TGCGCCAGCGTCAGCTCCTATAATTCACCCCTCCACTTT
TRBJ2-2 TRBD1 once 17 TRBV5-1 CASSFETGEERTGELFF TGCGCCAGCAGCTTTGAGACAGGGGAAGAGAGGACCGGGGAGCTGTTTTTT
TRBJ2-1 TRBD2 . 16 TRBV2 CASSGAGGLPRHEQFF TGTGCCAGCAGTGGGGCGGGGGGCCTCCCCCGGCATGAGCAGTTCTTC
TRBJ1-4 . . 15 TRBV28 CASSLWGASNEKLFF TGTGCCAGCAGTTTATGGGGGGCCTCTAATGAAAAACTGTTTTTT
TRBJ1-3 TRBD1 . 14 TRBV24-1 CATSDPGQGSTIYF TGTGCCACCAGTGACCCGGGACAGGGGAGCACCATATATTTT
TRBJ1-6 . once 13 TRBV12-3/TRBV12-4 CASKAVANSPLHF TGTGCCAGCAAGGCGGTAGCCAATTCACCCCTCCACTTT
TRBJ1-2 . . 17 TRBV7-6 CASSLESRSARSLGYTF TGTGCCAGCAGCTTAGAAAGTCGGTCGGCCAGGTCCTTAGGCTACACCTTC
TRBJ1-4 . . 13 TRBV4-1 CASSRGVWEKLFF TGCGCCAGCAGTCGGGGGGTTTGGGAAAAACTGTTTTTT
TRBJ1-2 TRBD1 . 15 TRBV6-5 CASSPLDRGLDGYTF TGTGCCAGCAGTCCCCTGGACAGGGGGCTGGATGGCTACACCTTC
TRBJ2-6 . . 18 TRBV19 CASSIRGQPSSGANVLTF TGTGCCAGTAGTATACGAGGACAGCCATCCTCTGGGGCCAACGTCCTGACTTTC
TRBJ1-6 . . 13 TRBV5-1 CASSLDSNSPLHF TGCGCCAGCAGCTTGGACAGTAATTCACCCCTCCACTTT
TRBJ2-1 . . 11 TRBV9 CASSLMEVQFF TGTGCCAGCAGCCTTATGGAGGTGCAGTTCTTC
TRBJ1-2 TRBD1 . 14 TRBV29-1 CSVERGRVPNGYTF TGCAGCGTTGAGAGGGGGCGCGTCCCTAACGGCTACACCTTC
TRBJ1-1 TRBD1 . 15 TRBV19 CASSTGQGAGTEAFF TGTGCCAGTAGTACCGGTCAGGGGGCTGGGACTGAAGCTTTCTTT
TRBJ1-1 TRBD1 . 13 TRBV12-3/TRBV12-4 CASTLEGATEAFF TGTGCCAGCACCTTAGAGGGGGCCACTGAAGCTTTCTTT
TRBJ1-1 TRBD1 once 16 TRBV18 CASSTASGGIDTEAFF TGTGCCAGCTCAACCGCCTCAGGGGGTATCGACACTGAAGCTTTCTTT
TRBJ1-4 TRBD1 . 15 TRBV7-9 CASSRLRTGLEKLFF TGTGCCAGCAGCCGCCTAAGGACAGGGCTCGAAAAACTGTTTTTT
TRBJ2-7 TRBD1 . 14 TRBV5-6 CASRDRGTGNEQYF TGTGCCAGCCGGGACAGGGGGACCGGGAACGAGCAGTACTTC
TRBJ2-7 TRBD1 . 14 TRBV28 CASSYPGTAYEQYF TGTGCCAGCAGTTACCCTGGGACAGCCTACGAGCAGTACTTC
TRBJ2-1 . once 15 TRBV5-1 CASEDSWRLGGEQFF TGCGCCAGCGAAGATTCATGGCGGCTGGGGGGTGAGCAGTTCTTC
TRBJ2-3 TRBD2 . 16 TRBV6-4 CASSPRGGGEADTQYF TGTGCCAGCAGCCCCAGAGGTGGGGGGGAGGCAGATACGCAGTATTTT
TRBJ2-7 . few 16 TRBV2 CASRGRTVGVAYEQYF TGTGCCAGCAGGGGTAGGACAGTCGGGGTCGCCTACGAGCAGTACTTC
TRBJ1-2 . once 14 TRBV28 CASRPRQVNYGYTF TGTGCCAGCAGGCCCCGACAGGTTAACTATGGCTACACCTTC
TRBJ1-3 . once 15 TRBV30 CAWSVGGYSGNTIYF TGTGCCTGGAGTGTAGGCGGCTACTCTGGAAACACCATATATTTT
TRBJ1-4 . few 13 TRBV5-1 CASSLGQGEKLFF TGCGCCAGCAGCTTGGGGCAGGGTGAAAAACTGTTTTTT
TRBJ1-4 . . 15 TRBV7-2 CASSLARGENEKLFF TGTGCCAGCAGCTTAGCACGGGGGGAGAATGAAAAACTGTTTTTT
TRBJ1-2 TRBD1 few 15 TRBV6-5 CASSLTGTGNAGYTF TGTGCCAGCAGTCTTACCGGGACAGGGAATGCGGGCTACACCTTC
TRBJ2-5 . . 14 TRBV6-2/TRBV6-3 CASSYSRSQETQYF TGTGCCAGCAGTTACTCTCGGTCCCAAGAGACCCAGTACTTC
TRBJ2-1 TRBD2 . 14 TRBV4-2 CASSRVAGDNEQFF TGTGCCAGCAGCCGAGTAGCGGGGGATAATGAGCAGTTCTTC
TRBJ2-1 TRBD2 . 13 TRBV29-1 CSVTSGRLNEQFF TGCAGCGTAACTAGCGGACGACTCAATGAGCAGTTCTTC
TRBJ2-7 TRBD1 few 15 TRBV4-1 CASSQERDRGYEQYF TGCGCCAGCAGCCAAGAGAGGGACAGGGGTTACGAGCAGTACTTC
TRBJ1-5 . . 19 TRBV18 CASSPGHLNPGVSNQPQHF TGTGCCAGCTCACCAGGGCACCTTAACCCAGGGGTCAGCAATCAGCCCCAGCATTTT
TRBJ2-7 . . 14 TRBV7-9 CASSLGGVSYEQYF TGTGCCAGCAGCTTAGGGGGGGTTTCCTACGAGCAGTACTTC
TRBJ1-1 . . 13 TRBV28 CASSYQETAEAFF TGTGCCAGCAGTTATCAAGAGACAGCTGAAGCTTTCTTT
TRBJ1-2 TRBD1 once 13 TRBV30 CAWTQDRQDGYTF TGTGCCTGGACCCAGGACAGGCAGGATGGCTACACCTTC
TRBJ2-1 TRBD2 . 19 TRBV4-2 CASSQGDRFGTSGDNEQFF TGTGCCAGCAGCCAAGGGGATAGGTTCGGGACTAGCGGGGACAATGAGCAGTTCTTC
TRBJ2-7 TRBD1 . 13 TRBV28 CASSPTGDYEQYF TGTGCCAGCAGTCCTACAGGGGACTACGAGCAGTACTTC